The 2 T cell receptor beta chains reported below all come from one sample, sequenced in a study of cytomegalovirus exposure and HLA in healthy donors (dated by TCRdb to the late 2010s). Library generation was performed with the immunoSEQ multiplex PCR assay. For the multiplex PCR, a mixture combining 60 forward primers for TCR Vbeta segments and 13 reverse primers for TCR Jbeta segments was used. TCRdb re-hosts the immuneACCESS table, in-frame sequences only. Its copies lack some clones; in the studies checked, an unresolved V gene accounts for under half of them, and the cause for the rest is not known. In this sample the table shows 100,000 to 150,000 clones, 65% to 80% of which occur a single time. The ten top clones hold 4.2% of the sample. The specimen sequenced was PBMCs. The receptor source for this set is a male donor in good health and CMV-seropositive.

The chain couples TRBV5-4 to TRBJ2-2; D is uncertain. Trimming shortened V by 0 bases and J by 0 bases, and 6 bases separated the two germline ends. This CDR3 has 15 residues. Per the germline V gene, CDR1 is SGHNT and CDR2 is YYREEE (reference sequence). CDR3 sequence reads: CASSLGRANTGELFF. DNA for the CDR3: TGTGCCAGCAGCTTGGGTAGAGCGAACACCGGGGAGCTGTTTTTT.

The chain uses TRBV30 and TRBJ2-3; D is unclear. Between the trimmed V and J ends, which lost 0 bases and 4 bases, there was a span of 5 bases. The CDR3 spans 12 residues. The germline CDR1 and CDR2 sequences are GTSNPN and SVGIG (reference sequence). CDR3 residues: CAWSVLPDTQYF. Here the CDR3 DNA reads TGTGCCTGGAGTGTACTCCCAGATACGCAGTATTTT.